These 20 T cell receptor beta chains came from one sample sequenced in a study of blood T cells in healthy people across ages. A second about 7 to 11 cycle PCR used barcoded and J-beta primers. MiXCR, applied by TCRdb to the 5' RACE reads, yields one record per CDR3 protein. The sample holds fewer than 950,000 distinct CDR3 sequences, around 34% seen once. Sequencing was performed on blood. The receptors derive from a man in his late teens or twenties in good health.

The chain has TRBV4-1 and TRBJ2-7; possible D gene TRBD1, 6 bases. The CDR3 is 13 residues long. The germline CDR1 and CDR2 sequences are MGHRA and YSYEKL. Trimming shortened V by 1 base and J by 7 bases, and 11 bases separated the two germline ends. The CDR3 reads CASSQVRDNEQYF. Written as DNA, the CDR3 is TGCGCCAGCAGCCAAGTGAGGGACAATGAGCAGTACTTC.

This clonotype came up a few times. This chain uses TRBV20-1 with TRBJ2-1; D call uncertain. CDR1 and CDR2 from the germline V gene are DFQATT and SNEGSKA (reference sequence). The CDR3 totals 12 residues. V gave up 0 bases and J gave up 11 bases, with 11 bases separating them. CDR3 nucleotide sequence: TGCAGTGCTAGAGATGGAAATTCCAAGCAGTTCTTC. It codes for CSARDGNSKQFF.

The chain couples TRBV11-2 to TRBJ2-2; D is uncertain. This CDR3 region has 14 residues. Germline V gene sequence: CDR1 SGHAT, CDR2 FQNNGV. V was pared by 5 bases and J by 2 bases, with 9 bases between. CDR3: CASSGHRNTGELFF. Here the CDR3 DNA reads TGTGCCAGCAGCGGCCACAGAAACACCGGGGAGCTGTTTTTT.

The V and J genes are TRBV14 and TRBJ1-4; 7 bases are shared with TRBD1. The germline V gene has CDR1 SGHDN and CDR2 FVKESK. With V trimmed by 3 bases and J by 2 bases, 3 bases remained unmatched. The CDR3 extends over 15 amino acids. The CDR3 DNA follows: TGTGCCAGCAGCCAGACAGGGAGTACTAATGAAAAACTGTTTTTT. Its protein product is CASSQTGSTNEKLFF.

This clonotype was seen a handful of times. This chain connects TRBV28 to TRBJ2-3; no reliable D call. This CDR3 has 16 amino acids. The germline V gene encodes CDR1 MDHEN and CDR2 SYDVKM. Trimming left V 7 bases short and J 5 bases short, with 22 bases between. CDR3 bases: TGTGCCAGCATCCCTGCAAGCAGTCCCGCATTAGATACGCAGTATTTT. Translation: CASIPASSPALDTQYF.

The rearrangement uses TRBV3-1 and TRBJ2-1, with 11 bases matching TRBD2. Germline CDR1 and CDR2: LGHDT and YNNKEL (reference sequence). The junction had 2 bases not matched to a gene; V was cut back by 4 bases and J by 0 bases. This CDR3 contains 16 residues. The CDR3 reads CASSLAGGFSYNEQFF. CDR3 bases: TGTGCCAGCAGCCTAGCGGGGGGGTTCTCCTACAATGAGCAGTTCTTC.

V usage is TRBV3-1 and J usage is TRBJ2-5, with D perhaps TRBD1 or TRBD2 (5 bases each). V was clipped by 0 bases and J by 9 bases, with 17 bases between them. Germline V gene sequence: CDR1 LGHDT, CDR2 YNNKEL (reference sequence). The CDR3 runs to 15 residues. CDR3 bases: TGTGCCAGCAGCCAAGAGTGGCAGGCAAGAGGGGCCCAGTACTTC. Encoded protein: CASSQEWQARGAQYF.

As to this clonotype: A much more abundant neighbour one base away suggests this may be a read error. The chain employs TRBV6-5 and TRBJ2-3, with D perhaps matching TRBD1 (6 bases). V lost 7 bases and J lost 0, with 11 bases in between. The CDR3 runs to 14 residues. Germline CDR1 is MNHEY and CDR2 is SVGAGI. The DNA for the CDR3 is TGTGCCAGCATGCCTGGACAGAGCACAGATACGCAGTATTTT. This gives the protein CASMPGQSTDTQYF.

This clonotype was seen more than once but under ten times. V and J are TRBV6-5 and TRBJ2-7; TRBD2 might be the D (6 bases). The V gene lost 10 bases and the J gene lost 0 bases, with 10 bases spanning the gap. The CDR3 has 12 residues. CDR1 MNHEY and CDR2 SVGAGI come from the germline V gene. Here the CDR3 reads CATGTRSYEQYF. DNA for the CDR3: TGTGCCACAGGGACTCGCTCCTACGAGCAGTACTTC.

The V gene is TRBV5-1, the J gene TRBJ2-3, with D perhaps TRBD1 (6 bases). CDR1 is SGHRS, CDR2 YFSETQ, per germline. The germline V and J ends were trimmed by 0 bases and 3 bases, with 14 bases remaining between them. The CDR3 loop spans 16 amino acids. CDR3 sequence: CASSLAPRGVTDTQYF. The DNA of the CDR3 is TGCGCCAGCAGCTTGGCCCCCAGGGGAGTGACAGATACGCAGTATTTT. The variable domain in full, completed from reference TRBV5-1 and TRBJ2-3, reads KAGVTQTPRYLIKTRGQQVTLSCSPISGHRSVSWYQQTPGQGLQFLFEYFSETQRNKGNFPGRFSGRQFSNSRSEMNVSTLELGDSALYLCASSLAPRGVTDTQYFGPGTRLTVL.

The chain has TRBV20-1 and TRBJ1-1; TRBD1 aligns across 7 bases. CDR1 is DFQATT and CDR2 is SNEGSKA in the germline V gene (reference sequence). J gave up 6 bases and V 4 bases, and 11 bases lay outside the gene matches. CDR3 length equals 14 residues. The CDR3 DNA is TGCAGTGCTACAAAACAGGGGCCCCTGGCTGAAGCTTTCTTT. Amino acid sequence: CSATKQGPLAEAFF.

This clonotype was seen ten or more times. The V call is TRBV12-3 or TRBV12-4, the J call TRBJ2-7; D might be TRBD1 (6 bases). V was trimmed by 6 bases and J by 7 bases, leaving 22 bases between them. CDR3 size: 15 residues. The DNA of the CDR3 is TGTGCCAGCAGCCCTACCCAACAGGGATCGAGGGAGCAGTACTTC. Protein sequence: CASSPTQQGSREQYF.

CDR3 coding DNA: TGTGCCAGCAGTTTCAGGGGGTTAAGCGAGCAGTACTTC. Translated, it gives CASSFRGLSEQYF. The chain uses TRBV27 and TRBJ2-5, with TRBD1 matching over 7 bases. TRBJ2-7 explains the end of the DNA better; the J call may be wrong. CDR1 is MNHEY, CDR2 SMNVEV, per germline (reference sequence). This CDR3 contains 13 residues.

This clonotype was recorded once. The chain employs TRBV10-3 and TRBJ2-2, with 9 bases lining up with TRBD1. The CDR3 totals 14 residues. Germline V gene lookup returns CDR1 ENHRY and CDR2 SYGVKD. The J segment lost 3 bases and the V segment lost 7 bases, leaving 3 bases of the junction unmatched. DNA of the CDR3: TGTGCCATCAACAGGGGGCAGGACACCGGGGAGCTGTTTTTT. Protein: CAINRGQDTGELFF.

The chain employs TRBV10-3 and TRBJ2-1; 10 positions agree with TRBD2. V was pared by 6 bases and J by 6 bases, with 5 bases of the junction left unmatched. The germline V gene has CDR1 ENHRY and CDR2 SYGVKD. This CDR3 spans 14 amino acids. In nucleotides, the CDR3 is TGTGCCATCAGCAGCGGGGGGGCATTCAATGAGCAGTTCTTC. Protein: CAISSGGAFNEQFF.

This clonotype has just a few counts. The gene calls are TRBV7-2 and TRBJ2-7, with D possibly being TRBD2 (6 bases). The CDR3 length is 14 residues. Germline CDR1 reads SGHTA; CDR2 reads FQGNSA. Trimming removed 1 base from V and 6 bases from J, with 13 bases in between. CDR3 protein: CASSLGGGTFEQYF. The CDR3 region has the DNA TGTGCCAGCAGCTTAGGTGGGGGGACCTTCGAGCAGTACTTC. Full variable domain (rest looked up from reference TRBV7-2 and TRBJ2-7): GAGVSQSPSNKVTEKGKDVELRCDPISGHTALYWYRQSLGQGLEFLIYFQGNSAPDKSGLPSDRFSAERTGGSVSTLTIQRTQQEDSAVYLCASSLGGGTFEQYFGPGTRLTVT.

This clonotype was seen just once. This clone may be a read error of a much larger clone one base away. CDR3 nucleotide sequence: TGCAGCGGTGTTCCCGGGGCCACAGATACGCAGTATTTT. It codes for CSGVPGATDTQYF. The chain recombines TRBV29-1 with TRBJ2-3, with D possibly called TRBD1 or TRBD2 (5 bases each). The CDR3 is made up of 13 amino acids. V lost 7 bases to trimming and J lost 2 bases, with 13 bases between them. Germline lookup yields CDR1 SQVTM and CDR2 ANQGSEA.

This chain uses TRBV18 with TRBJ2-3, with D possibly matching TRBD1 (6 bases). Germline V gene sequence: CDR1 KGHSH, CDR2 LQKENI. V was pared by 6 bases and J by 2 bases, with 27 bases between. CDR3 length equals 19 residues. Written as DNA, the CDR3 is TGTGCCAGCTCTCCCTCACCCACCGCAACAGACAGGACCACAGATACGCAGTATTTT. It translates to CASSPSPTATDRTTDTQYF.

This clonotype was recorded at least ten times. The DNA of the CDR3 is TGCGCCAGCAGCCAAGAGAACTATTTGACGCAGTATTTT. Amino acids: CASSQENYLTQYF. J is TRBJ2-3 and V is TRBV4-3; D is undetermined. Germline assignment: CDR1 LGHNA and CDR2 YSLEER. CDR3 length: 13 amino acids. Trimming shortened V by 0 bases and J by 9 bases, and 10 bases separated the two germline ends.

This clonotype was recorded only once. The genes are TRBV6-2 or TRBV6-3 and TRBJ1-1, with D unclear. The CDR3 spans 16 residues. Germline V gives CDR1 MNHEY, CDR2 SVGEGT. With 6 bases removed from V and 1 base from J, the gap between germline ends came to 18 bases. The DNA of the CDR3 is TGTGCCAGCAGCCGCACCTTAAACAGCGGGAACACTGAAGCTTTCTTT. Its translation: CASSRTLNSGNTEAFF.